This T cell receptor beta chain was observed in a study of shared clonotypes between healthy human individuals. Germline V gene lookup returns CDR1 SNHLY and CDR2 FYNNEI. V lost 4 bases and J 2 bases, leaving 11 bases between the germline ends. This CDR3 has 14 residues. All participating donors were Caucasian adults from Nashville, Tennessee. Replicate PCRs from sorted subsets contained roughly 200 ng DNA, which is roughly 30,000 T cell genomes. Method: immunoSEQ multiplex PCR; TCRdb's copy keeps in-frame clones and lacks some. This table holds under 1,100,000 clones, 65% to 80% found once. In regard to this clone: The target antigen is unknown.

General study findings and limits: Around 5.4% of naive CD4 clonotypes were common to a handful of donors. Non-shared clonotypes were found to have lower generation probabilities than the clonotypes that were shared by all four of the sorted-subset donors.

The sequenced sample consisted of memory CD4+ T cells sorted from blood. Subset meaning: CD45RA-negative fraction. V gene TRBV2 combines with J gene TRBJ1-2; D is unclear. The receptor comes from a man younger than 30 in good health. CDR3 nucleotide sequence: TGTGCCAGCAGTGCACAACGGGGAAACTATGGCTACACCTTC. Amino acid sequence: CASSAQRGNYGYTF.